What follows are 6 T cell receptor beta chains derived from one specimen sequenced in a study of untreated major depressive disorder. The assay was immunoSEQ multiplex PCR, and TCRdb's table has in-frame clones only and misses some. The sample lists about 18,000 clones, more than 75% occurring once. The specimen was CD4+ T cells from PBMCs. The receptors here all came from a woman in her 30s in good health.

The chain joins TRBV6-4 to TRBJ2-3; 7 nucleotides agree with TRBD1. Germline V gene lookup returns CDR1 MRHNA and CDR2 SNTAGT. The CDR3 is 16 residues long. Trimming removed 2 bases from V and 3 bases from J; junction bases left unmatched: 8. The CDR3, as DNA: TGTGCCAGCAGTGACCAAGCAGGACAGGCTACAGATACGCAGTATTTT. Its translation is CASSDQAGQATDTQYF.

The chain's CDR3 is CASRSWTENQPQHF. CDR3 nucleotide sequence: TGTGCCAGCAGGAGTTGGACGGAAAATCAGCCCCAGCATTTT. The J gene is TRBJ1-5, the V gene TRBV27; no clear D gene. The CDR3 contains 14 residues. The germline V and J ends were trimmed by 6 bases and 4 bases, with 13 bases remaining between them. Germline assignment: CDR1 MNHEY and CDR2 SMNVEV (reference sequence).

This sequence joins TRBV28 and TRBJ2-7; TRBD2 might be the D (5 bases). V shed 0 bases and J shed 1 base, with 13 bases lying between them. The germline gives CDR1 MDHEN, CDR2 SYDVKM. The CDR3 is made up of 16 amino acids. CDR3 in DNA: TGTGCCAGCAGTTTATGGGGCCGCGGAGGTTCCTACGAGCAGTACTTC. Translation: CASSLWGRGGSYEQYF. The whole variable domain, remainder taken from reference TRBV28 and TRBJ2-7, is DVKVTQSSRYLVKRTGEKVFLECVQDMDHENMFWYRQDPGLGLRLIYFSYDVKMKEKGDIPEGYSVSREKKERFSLILESASTNQTSMYLCASSLWGRGGSYEQYFGPGTRLTVT.

J is TRBJ2-7 and V is TRBV4-3; D gene unclear. CDR3 size: 16 residues. V was cut by 0 bases and J by 4 bases, with 16 bases left in between. The germline CDR1 and CDR2 sequences are LGHNA and YSLEER. CDR3 region: CASSQDLLTPTYEQYF. DNA of the CDR3: TGCGCCAGCAGCCAAGATTTACTGACCCCTACGTACGAGCAGTACTTC.

The genes are TRBV27 and TRBJ1-6; D gene ambiguous. Germline V gene lookup returns CDR1 MNHEY and CDR2 SMNVEV (reference sequence). Trimming shortened V by 5 bases and J by 0 bases, and 11 bases separated the two germline ends. CDR3 length: 16 residues. The chain's CDR3 is CASSNRTRSYNSPLHF. The CDR3 DNA follows: TGTGCCAGCAGTAACAGAACTCGCTCCTATAATTCACCCCTCCACTTT.

The chain uses TRBV5-1 and TRBJ1-6, with a tentative D call TRBD1 (6 bases). The V end lost 0 bases, the J end lost 8 bases, and 12 bases lay between the germline ends. The length of the CDR3 is 15 residues. Germline V gene data show CDR1 as SGHRS and CDR2 as YFSETQ. The CDR3 DNA reads as TGCGCCAGCAGCTTGGCCACAGGGAACGATTCACCCCTCCACTTT. This gives the protein CASSLATGNDSPLHF.